Presented here are 10 T cell receptor beta chains from one specimen sequenced in a study of blood T cell repertoires in COVID-19. Sequencing was performed with immunoSEQ multiplex PCR; in TCRdb, only in-frame clones are kept and a portion is missing. There are some 130,000 clones in the sample; 70% to 80% occur only once, and roughly 9.7% lies in the top ten. Sequencing was carried out using peripheral blood. Receptors originate from a man aged 55-75 years who had recovered from COVID-19.

The V gene is TRBV4-3, the J gene TRBJ2-3, with D perhaps TRBD2 (5 bases). The germline V gene encodes CDR1 LGHNA and CDR2 YSLEER. Trimming left V 0 bases short and J 5 bases short, with 15 bases between. The CDR3 runs 16 residues. The CDR3 coding sequence is TGCGCCAGCAGCCAAGAGGGTCGTGCGGGCGTAGATACGCAGTATTTT. This gives the protein CASSQEGRAGVDTQYF.

The rearrangement uses TRBV9 and TRBJ2-1; 12 nucleotides match TRBD2. This CDR3 has 15 amino acids. V dropped 0 bases and J dropped 10; count of bases not matched to a gene: 5. CDR1 SGDLS and CDR2 YYNGEE come from the germline V gene. Here the CDR3 DNA reads TGTGCCAGCAGCGTAGGACTAGCGGGGGTTGAGGAGCAGTTCTTC. Protein sequence: CASSVGLAGVEEQFF.

The chain recombines TRBV19 with TRBJ2-7; possibly TRBD1 for D (6 bases). The CDR3 loop spans 13 amino acids. V shed 5 bases and J shed 6 bases, with 14 bases lying between them. Germline V CDR1 and CDR2: LNHDA, SQIVND (reference sequence). In DNA, the CDR3 is TGTGCCAGTAGTGCAAACCGGGACACCGAGCAGTACTTC. As protein: CASSANRDTEQYF.

The CDR3 is CASSSLTGQGQSYEQYF. The CDR3 DNA reads TGTGCCAGCAGTTCTCTCACAGGACAGGGCCAGTCCTACGAGCAGTACTTC. This chain uses TRBV28 with TRBJ2-7; 8 bases fit TRBD1. The CDR3 runs 17 residues. In germline, CDR1 is MDHEN, CDR2 SYDVKM. The trim removed 4 bases at V and 1 base at J, leaving 12 bases unmatched.

The CDR3 region is CASSLSQGSHQPQHF. The DNA of the CDR3 is TGTGCCAGCAGTCTAAGCCAGGGGAGCCATCAGCCCCAGCATTTT. The chain combines TRBV6-6 with TRBJ1-5, with TRBD1 as a possible D gene (6 bases). The CDR3 runs 15 residues. Germline loops: CDR1 MNHNY, CDR2 SVGAGI (reference sequence). V gave up 5 bases and J gave up 5 bases, with 16 bases separating them.

This clone has more than one count but fewer than ten. The chain employs TRBV11-2 and TRBJ1-1; weak D call: TRBD1 (5 bases). Per the germline V gene, CDR1 is SGHAT and CDR2 is FQNNGV. The CDR3 is made up of 14 amino acids. With 3 bases removed from V and 1 base from J, the gap between germline ends came to 9 bases. The CDR3 reads CASSFQGQNTEAFF. The CDR3 DNA sequence: TGTGCCAGCAGCTTCCAGGGCCAGAACACTGAAGCTTTCTTT.

The chain links TRBV13 to TRBJ2-7, with 14 bases fitting TRBD2. The junction had 8 bases not matched to a gene; V was cut back by 5 bases and J by 2 bases. The CDR3 is made up of 17 amino acids. The V gene's germline CDR1 is PRHDT and CDR2 FYEKMQ (reference sequence). The CDR3 sequence: CASSPGGLAGETYEQYF. CDR3 bases: TGTGCCAGCAGCCCCGGGGGACTAGCGGGAGAGACCTACGAGCAGTACTTC.

The chain recombines TRBV19 with TRBJ1-4; tentative D call: TRBD1 (5 bases). V shed 11 bases and J shed 3 bases, with 13 bases lying between them. The CDR3 totals 13 residues. Looked up from germline, CDR1 is LNHDA and CDR2 is SQIVND (reference sequence). CDR3 amino acids: CAAQDLSNEKLFF. The CDR3 DNA reads TGTGCCGCACAGGATCTCTCTAATGAAAAACTGTTTTTT.

The chain couples TRBV28 to TRBJ2-7, with a possible D match to TRBD1 (5 bases). In germline, CDR1 is MDHEN, CDR2 SYDVKM. The CDR3 loop spans 14 amino acids. V shed 0 bases and J shed 0 bases, with 6 bases lying between them. The CDR3 DNA reads TGTGCCAGCAGTTTATGGGACACCTCCTACGAGCAGTACTTC. The encoded protein is CASSLWDTSYEQYF.

The gene calls are TRBV19 and TRBJ1-6; 11 positions match TRBD1. The CDR3 runs to 15 residues. Germline trimming cut 5 bases from V and 10 bases from J; bases unmatched to any gene: 7. CDR1 LNHDA and CDR2 SQIVND come from the germline V gene (reference sequence). CDR3 DNA: TGTGCCAGTAGTGTGCGGGACAGGGGGGAGTCACCCCTCCACTTT. Translated: CASSVRDRGESPLHF.